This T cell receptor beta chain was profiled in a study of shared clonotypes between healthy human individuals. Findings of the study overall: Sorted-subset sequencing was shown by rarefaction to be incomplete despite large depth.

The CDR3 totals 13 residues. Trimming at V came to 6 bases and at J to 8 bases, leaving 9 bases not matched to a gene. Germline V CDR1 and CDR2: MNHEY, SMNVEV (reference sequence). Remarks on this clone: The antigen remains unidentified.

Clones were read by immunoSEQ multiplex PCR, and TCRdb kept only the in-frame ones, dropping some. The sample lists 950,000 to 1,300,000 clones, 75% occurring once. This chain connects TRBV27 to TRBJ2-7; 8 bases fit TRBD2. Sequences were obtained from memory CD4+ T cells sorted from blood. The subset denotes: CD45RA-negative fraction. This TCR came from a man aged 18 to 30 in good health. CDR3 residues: CASRAGGEEKQYF. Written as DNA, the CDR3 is TGTGCCAGCAGGGCGGGAGGCGAAGAAAAGCAGTACTTC.